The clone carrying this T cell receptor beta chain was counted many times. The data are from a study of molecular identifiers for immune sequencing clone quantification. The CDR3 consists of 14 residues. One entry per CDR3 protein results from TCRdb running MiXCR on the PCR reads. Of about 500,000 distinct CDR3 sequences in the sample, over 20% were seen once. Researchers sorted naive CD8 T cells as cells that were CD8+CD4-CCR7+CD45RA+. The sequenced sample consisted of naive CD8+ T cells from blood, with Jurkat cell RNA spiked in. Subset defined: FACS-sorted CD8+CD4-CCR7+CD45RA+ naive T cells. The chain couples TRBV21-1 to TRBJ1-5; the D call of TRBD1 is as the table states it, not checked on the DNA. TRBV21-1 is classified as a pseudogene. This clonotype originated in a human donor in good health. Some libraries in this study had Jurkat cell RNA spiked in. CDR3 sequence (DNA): TGTGCCAGCACCCGGGGGAGGGGCTGTCAGCCCCAGCATTTT. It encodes CASTRGRGCQPQHF.